Shown below are 31 T cell receptor beta chains from a single sample sequenced in a study of shared clonotypes between healthy human individuals. The repertoire was sequenced with immunoSEQ multiplex PCR; TCRdb's copy has only in-frame clones and lacks some. There are approximately 980,000 clones in the sample; approximately 80% occur only once, and approximately 1.5% lies in the top ten. Sequenced sample: memory CD4+ T cells sorted from blood. The subset: CD45RA-negative fraction. All receptors derive from a man between 18 and 35 years old in good health.

The chain couples TRBV5-1 to TRBJ2-7, with TRBD1 matching over 9 bases. Germline V lookup: CDR1 SGHRS, CDR2 YFSETQ. CDR3 size: 17 residues. J lost 0 bases, V lost 0 bases, and 7 bases had no gene match. Here the CDR3 DNA reads TGCGCCAGCAGCTTGGATCTAACGGGACAGGGCTCCTACGAGCAGTACTTC. It specifies CASSLDLTGQGSYEQYF.

A word on this clone: Additional DNA sequences in this sample encode the identical CDR3. The chain uses TRBV10-3 and TRBJ1-3; 7 bases are a match to TRBD1. CDR3 length: 14 residues. Trimming cost V 3 bases and J 2 bases; bases outside gene matches: 1. Germline values: CDR1 ENHRY, CDR2 SYGVKD. The CDR3 is CAISEDRAGNTIYF. The DNA for the CDR3 is TGTGCCATCAGTGAAGACAGGGCTGGAAACACCATATATTTT.

This sequence joins TRBV30 and TRBJ1-1; 7 bases align to TRBD1. The CDR3 is 15 amino acids. The germline V gene has CDR1 GTSNPN and CDR2 SVGIG (reference sequence). J lost 10 bases, V lost 0 bases, and 14 bases had no gene match. CDR3 DNA: TGTGCCTGGAGTGTACACCCCCAACAGGGGAGGGCAGCTTTCTTT. It specifies CAWSVHPQQGRAAFF. Together with reference TRBV30 and TRBJ1-1, the CDR3 gives the full variable domain: SQTIHQWPATLVQPVGSPLSLECTVEGTSNPNLYWYRQAAGRGLQLLFYSVGIGQISSEVPQNLSASRPQDRQFILSSKKLLLSDSGFYLCAWSVHPQQGRAAFFGQGTRLTVV.

This clone occurred a few times. This chain connects TRBV7-2 to TRBJ1-6, with D possibly being TRBD1 (6 bases). Germline V CDR1 and CDR2: SGHTA, FQGNSA. CDR3 length equals 15 residues. Trimming took 7 bases from V and 11 from J, leaving 21 bases between them. As DNA, the CDR3 is TGTGCCAGCACCATGGGACTGGTGAGGGGGGCACCCCTCCACTTT. It codes for CASTMGLVRGAPLHF.

The chain is built from TRBV7-6 and TRBJ2-3; 11 nucleotides match TRBD2. The CDR3 sequence is 16 residues long. Germline trimming cut 0 bases from V and 7 bases from J; bases unmatched to any gene: 6. The germline V gene has CDR1 SGHVS and CDR2 FNYEAQ. In DNA form, the CDR3 reads TGTGCCAGCAGCTTAGCTCTAGCGGGAGGTGGGAATACGCAGTATTTT. Protein product: CASSLALAGGGNTQYF.

In the case of this clone: Other nucleotide sequences from this sample produce the same CDR3. This chain uses TRBV14 with TRBJ1-1; no reliable D call. Trimming took off 1 base at V and 8 bases at J, with 8 bases between the two ends. Germline CDR1 is SGHDN and CDR2 is FVKESK. The CDR3 runs to 12 residues. As DNA, the CDR3 is TGTGCCAGCAGCCAAGGGGCAGGAGAAGCTTTCTTT. Translating gives CASSQGAGEAFF.

V usage is TRBV4-3 and J usage is TRBJ2-5, with 8 bases that match TRBD1. J lost 2 bases, V lost 1 base, and 6 bases had no gene match. The germline CDR1 and CDR2 sequences are LGHNA and YSLEER. CDR3 length equals 16 residues. The DNA of the CDR3 is TGCGCCAGCAGCCAAGGAGGGACAGGTCTACAAGAGACCCAGTACTTC. Its translation: CASSQGGTGLQETQYF.

This chain uses TRBV11-3 with TRBJ2-1, with D tentatively TRBD1 (6 bases). Between the trimmed V and J ends, which lost 2 bases and 9 bases, there was a span of 14 bases. Germline CDR1 reads SGHNT; CDR2 reads YENEEA. The CDR3 runs to 14 residues. For the CDR3, the DNA is TGTGCCAGCAGCTTAAGCCCAGGGGCGGGTGAGCAGTTCTTC. This sequence encodes CASSLSPGAGEQFF.

The rearrangement links TRBV7-9 to TRBJ1-1; D not certain. This CDR3 is 13 amino acids long. CDR1 SEHNR and CDR2 FQNEAQ come from the germline V gene (reference sequence). Between the trimmed V and J ends, which lost 4 bases and 2 bases, there was a span of 8 bases. The CDR3 nucleotides read TGTGCCAGCAGCTCCGCCATTAACACTGAAGCTTTCTTT. Protein sequence: CASSSAINTEAFF. The full variable domain, completed using reference TRBV7-9 and TRBJ1-1, is DTGVSQNPRHKITKRGQNVTFRCDPISEHNRLYWYRQTLGQGPEFLTYFQNEAQLEKSRLLSDRFSAERPKGSFSTLEIQRTEQGDSAMYLCASSSAINTEAFFGQGTRLTVV.

The chain combines TRBV12-5 with TRBJ1-5; D is uncertain. The V end was cut by 6 bases, the J end by 3 bases, with 9 bases between. The CDR3 runs 13 residues. Looked up from germline, CDR1 is LGHNT and CDR2 is FRNRAP. The CDR3 reads CASGLEPNQPQHF. In DNA form, the CDR3 reads TGTGCTAGTGGCCTGGAACCCAATCAGCCCCAGCATTTT.

Only a few counts were recorded for this clone. The J gene is TRBJ1-1, the V gene TRBV6-5; D gene uncertain. The CDR3 loop spans 13 amino acids. Germline CDR1 reads MNHEY; CDR2 reads SVGAGI. V was pared by 0 bases and J by 6 bases, with 8 bases between. DNA for the CDR3: TGTGCCAGCAGTTACTCACGGAATTCTGAAGCTTTCTTT. Translating gives CASSYSRNSEAFF.

The genes are TRBV30 and TRBJ1-6; 8 bases align to TRBD1. This CDR3 is built from 15 residues. The germline V gene has CDR1 GTSNPN and CDR2 SVGIG (reference sequence). V lost 3 bases and J lost 7; bases outside the gene matches: 8. The CDR3, as DNA: TGTGCCTGGAGAGTGCAGGGGGCGAAAAATTCACCCCTCCACTTT. Amino acids: CAWRVQGAKNSPLHF.

The sample holds one count of this clone. The V and J genes are TRBV5-4 and TRBJ2-5, with 14 bases lining up with TRBD2. The ends lost 5 bases at V and 2 bases at J; junction bases unmatched: 5. CDR3 length: 16 residues. The germline gives CDR1 SGHNT, CDR2 YYREEE (reference sequence). The CDR3 loop reads CASSFRLAGGQETQYF. CDR3 bases: TGTGCCAGCAGTTTCCGACTAGCGGGGGGGCAAGAGACCCAGTACTTC.

The gene calls are TRBV27 and TRBJ2-7, with a possible D match to TRBD1 (6 bases). Trimming shortened V by 3 bases and J by 1 base, and 13 bases separated the two germline ends. This CDR3 has 15 amino acids. Germline assignment: CDR1 MNHEY and CDR2 SMNVEV (reference sequence). CDR3 loop: CASSFSRGGSYEQYF. CDR3 DNA sequence: TGTGCCAGCAGTTTCAGCAGGGGTGGATCCTACGAGCAGTACTTC.

This rearrangement joins TRBV5-3 to TRBJ2-7; TRBD1 agrees at 9 bases. Being an ORF, TRBV5-3 has a function that is uncertain. V shed 4 bases, J shed 0 bases, and the junction held 5 bases outside the gene matches. This CDR3 is 15 amino acids long. The CDR3 nucleotides read TGTGCCAGAAGCAGGACAGGGGATCGCTCCTACGAGCAGTACTTC. Residues: CARSRTGDRSYEQYF.

Comment on this clone: The sample has other DNA sequences that encode this CDR3 too. The chain joins TRBV20-1 to TRBJ1-1, with D perhaps TRBD1 (5 bases). Germline-derived CDR1 and CDR2 are DFQATT and SNEGSKA (reference sequence). V shed 3 bases and J shed 5 bases, with 7 bases lying between them. This CDR3 is 11 amino acids long. CDR3 DNA sequence: TGCAGTGCTAGGTGGGGGACTGAAGCTTTCTTT. It yields the protein CSARWGTEAFF.

The chain carries TRBV5-1 and TRBJ2-7; 8 bases are a match to TRBD1. The CDR3 loop spans 14 amino acids. V lost 4 bases, J lost 0 bases, and 3 bases stayed unmatched. Germline V lookup: CDR1 SGHRS, CDR2 YFSETQ. As DNA, the CDR3 is TGCGCCAGCAGCGGAGGACAGGGCTCCTACGAGCAGTACTTC. Translating gives CASSGGQGSYEQYF.

The chain combines TRBV4-3 with TRBJ1-2, with D tentatively TRBD1 (5 bases). Germline loops: CDR1 LGHNA, CDR2 YSLEER. V was trimmed by 4 bases and J by 4 bases, leaving 16 bases between them. The CDR3 runs to 15 residues. This chain's CDR3 is CASSPDAGGGYGYTF. As DNA, the CDR3 is TGCGCCAGCAGCCCCGACGCGGGGGGAGGCTATGGCTACACCTTC.

The rearrangement uses TRBV6-1 and TRBJ2-2, with D perhaps TRBD1 (6 bases). V gave up 4 bases and J gave up 0 bases, with 9 bases separating them. The CDR3 length is 15 residues. Germline CDR1 is MNHNS and CDR2 is SASEGT. The CDR3 region is CASSGTATNTGELFF. CDR3 nucleotide sequence: TGTGCCAGCAGTGGGACAGCTACGAACACCGGGGAGCTGTTTTTT.

The V and J genes are TRBV6-1 and TRBJ1-4, with unresolved D. Per the germline V gene, CDR1 is MNHNS and CDR2 is SASEGT. The CDR3 totals 14 residues. The V gene lost 3 bases and the J gene lost 3 bases, with 8 bases spanning the gap. CDR3 region: CASSEGWPNEKLFF. CDR3 DNA sequence: TGTGCCAGCAGTGAGGGTTGGCCTAATGAAAAACTGTTTTTT.

The chain employs TRBV7-8 and TRBJ2-1; D possibly corresponds to TRBD1 (7 bases). The CDR3 consists of 17 residues. Trimming stripped 0 bases from V and 4 bases from J, with 16 bases between. Germline CDR1 SGHVS, CDR2 FQNEAQ. The CDR3 loop is CASSLARAGGLYNEQFF. The CDR3 DNA reads as TGTGCCAGCAGCTTAGCGCGGGCAGGGGGACTTTACAATGAGCAGTTCTTC.

The chain carries TRBV9 and TRBJ1-3, with 8 bases matching TRBD1. Germline loops: CDR1 SGDLS, CDR2 YYNGEE. V shed 3 bases, J shed 4 bases, and the junction held 6 bases outside the gene matches. CDR3 size: 15 residues. Here the CDR3 reads CASSALQGAGNTIYF. For the CDR3, the DNA is TGTGCCAGCAGCGCACTCCAGGGGGCCGGAAACACCATATATTTT.

This clone was counted between two and nine times. The chain carries TRBV6-1 and TRBJ1-6; the D is unclear. The CDR3 has 16 residues. V gave up 2 bases and J gave up 10 bases, with 18 bases separating them. Germline loops: CDR1 MNHNS, CDR2 SASEGT. For the CDR3, the DNA is TGTGCCAGCAGTGAAAATGATCCCGGACTATCGTCACCCCTCCACTTT. Its translation: CASSENDPGLSSPLHF.

The chain recombines TRBV5-1 with TRBJ2-5, with 7 bases identical to TRBD2. Germline V CDR1 and CDR2: SGHRS, YFSETQ. This CDR3 has 13 residues. The V gene end was trimmed by 4 bases and the J gene end by 4 bases; junction bases not matched to a gene: 4. CDR3 sequence reads: CASSGGGRETQYF. The CDR3 DNA is TGCGCCAGCAGCGGGGGGGGACGAGAGACCCAGTACTTC.

This chain joins TRBV4-2 and TRBJ1-2; 7 nucleotides match TRBD1. Germline V lookup: CDR1 LGHNA, CDR2 YNFKEQ. The CDR3 has 15 residues. V lost 3 bases and J lost 0; bases outside the gene matches: 4. The CDR3 region has the DNA TGTGCCAGCAGCCATACAGGGGTCCCTAACTATGGCTACACCTTC. As protein: CASSHTGVPNYGYTF.

The rearrangement joins TRBV10-1 to TRBJ2-1; the D gene could be TRBD1 or TRBD2 (5 bases each). The CDR3 runs 18 residues. Germline loops: CDR1 WNHNN, CDR2 SYGVQD (reference sequence). V lost 0 bases and J 6 bases, leaving 21 bases between the germline ends. CDR3 amino acids: CASSESRTVQNGANEQFF. CDR3 nucleotide sequence: TGCGCCAGCAGTGAGTCGAGGACGGTACAAAACGGGGCCAATGAGCAGTTCTTC.

On this clone itself: This sample includes further DNA sequences coding for the same CDR3. The rearrangement uses TRBV29-1 and TRBJ2-5, with D possibly TRBD2 on 5 matching bases. Trimming took off 6 bases at V and 5 bases at J, with 10 bases between the two ends. From germline, CDR1 is SQVTM and CDR2 ANQGSEA. This CDR3 has 11 residues. Here the CDR3 DNA reads TGCAGCGTAAGGACGGGGGAGACCCAGTACTTC. Its protein product is CSVRTGETQYF.

This chain joins TRBV15 and TRBJ2-4, with TRBD2 matching over 9 bases. Germline V gene lookup returns CDR1 LNHNV and CDR2 YYDKDF (reference sequence). This CDR3 has 16 amino acids. V shed 3 bases, J shed 3 bases, and the junction held 6 bases outside the gene matches. For the CDR3, the DNA is TGTGCCACCAGCAGGGCGGGAGGGGTCGACAAAAACATTCAGTACTTC. Encoded protein: CATSRAGGVDKNIQYF.

Details on this clone: Other DNA sequences in the same sample also yield this CDR3. The chain recombines TRBV5-1 with TRBJ2-7, with D perhaps being TRBD1 or TRBD2 (6 bases each). Germline lookup yields CDR1 SGHRS and CDR2 YFSETQ. This CDR3 spans 13 amino acids. The germline V and J ends were trimmed by 0 bases and 3 bases, with 7 bases remaining between them. The CDR3 sequence: CASSLEGGYEQYF. The CDR3 DNA reads TGCGCCAGCAGCTTGGAGGGGGGCTACGAGCAGTACTTC.

This clone appeared once. V is TRBV30 and J is TRBJ1-3; no definite D call. Per the germline V gene, CDR1 is GTSNPN and CDR2 is SVGIG (reference sequence). V was clipped by 0 bases and J by 4 bases, with 10 bases between them. This CDR3 has 14 amino acids. The CDR3 reads CAWSVPLRGNTIYF. For the CDR3, the DNA is TGTGCCTGGAGTGTACCTCTACGAGGAAACACCATATATTTT.

In this sample, this clone turned up a few times. J is TRBJ1-5 and V is TRBV5-1; the D gene is possibly TRBD1 (5 bases). The CDR3 totals 17 residues. V was clipped by 0 bases and J by 0 bases, with 13 bases between them. CDR1 is SGHRS, CDR2 YFSETQ, per germline. The CDR3 nucleotides are TGCGCCAGCAGCTTGGTAGGGACGCAGTATAGCAATCAGCCCCAGCATTTT. Its protein is CASSLVGTQYSNQPQHF.